Only a few counts were recorded for the clone carrying this T cell receptor (beta chain). The antigen remains unidentified. The sample originates from a study of cytomegalovirus exposure and HLA in healthy donors. The donors were in the 120-subject validation cohort, distinct from the approximately 700-subject first cohort. Study results and limitations: It was reported that the classifier diagnosed cytomegalovirus status with high specificity and sensitivity in both the original and validation cohorts.

TCRdb keeps only in-frame clones here, not all; method: immunoSEQ multiplex PCR. The sample holds approximately 120,000 clones, 89% seen once. Germline V CDR1 and CDR2: SGHDN, FVKESK. This CDR3 spans 17 amino acids. Trimming pared 0 bases from V and 2 bases from J, leaving 16 bases between. Source material: PBMCs. The sequence was collected from a woman under 30 in good health and CMV-seronegative. The chain is built from TRBV14 and TRBJ1-2; D unclear. The CDR3, as DNA: TGTGCCAGCAGCCAAGATGCATTCGCCAACACCAACTATGGCTACACCTTC. Its translation is CASSQDAFANTNYGYTF.